What follows are 30 T cell receptor beta chains derived from one specimen sequenced in a study of monozygotic twins with inflammatory bowel disease. TCRdb re-called the 5' RACE reads and catalogs CDR3 proteins one per entry, DNA excluded. This sample's table has about 300,000 distinct CDR3 sequences. The sequencing sample was made of blood. The receptor set was obtained from a human donor with ulcerative colitis or Crohn's disease, or a healthy co-twin of an affected twin (not recorded which).

The V and J genes are TRBV6-5 and TRBJ1-1; the TRBD1 assignment by TCRdb is unverifiable without DNA. Germline CDR1 and CDR2: MNHEY and SVGAGI. This CDR3 is built from 15 residues. The CDR3 protein is CASSYNSRGNTEAFF.

The chain combines TRBV7-2 with TRBJ1-5; the TCRdb D gene call, TRBD1, has no DNA to confirm it. In germline, CDR1 is SGHTA, CDR2 FQGNSA. The CDR3 has 15 amino acids. The CDR3: CASSLSTGGNQPQHF. Full variable domain (outside the CDR3, taken from reference TRBV7-2 and TRBJ1-5): GAGVSQSPSNKVTEKGKDVELRCDPISGHTALYWYRQSLGQGLEFLIYFQGNSAPDKSGLPSDRFSAERTGGSVSTLTIQRTQQEDSAVYLCASSLSTGGNQPQHFGDGTRLSIL.

V usage is TRBV7-2 and J usage is TRBJ2-1; TCRdb names TRBD2, which stays unverified in the absence of DNA. Per the germline V gene, CDR1 is SGHTA and CDR2 is FQGNSA. This CDR3 contains 15 residues. The CDR3: CASSLKRGAGDEQFF.

J is TRBJ2-1 and V is TRBV7-2; without DNA, the TCRdb call of TRBD1 cannot be checked. Germline V lookup: CDR1 SGHTA, CDR2 FQGNSA. The CDR3 contains 15 residues. The CDR3 is CASSLAAPGGNEQFF.

The V gene is TRBV18, the J gene TRBJ2-1; the D call of TRBD2 rests on TCRdb alone, since no DNA is present to check it. The CDR3 is 16 residues long. Per germline, CDR1 KGHSH and CDR2 LQKENI. CDR3 sequence reads: CASSPPTSGIRNEQFF.

The chain links TRBV2 to TRBJ2-7; TCRdb reports TRBD2, a call that lacks DNA to check it against. The CDR3 is 14 amino acids. Per the germline V gene, CDR1 is SNHLY and CDR2 is FYNNEI. The chain's CDR3 is CASRYGGTLAEQYF.

The V call is TRBV11-1, the J call TRBJ1-1; there is no DNA to check the TCRdb D call of TRBD1. The CDR3 contains 19 residues. The germline V gene has CDR1 SGHAT and CDR2 FQDESV (reference sequence). The CDR3 reads CASSLATAWGSGRRPEAFF.

The chain employs TRBV5-4 and TRBJ2-5; there is no DNA to check the TCRdb D call of TRBD1. Germline lookup yields CDR1 SGHNT and CDR2 YYREEE (reference sequence). The CDR3 is made up of 13 amino acids. The CDR3 reads CASTGTGFGGQYF.

This CDR3 is CASSYSGRGSLEQYF. The V gene is TRBV6-5, the J gene TRBJ2-7; absent DNA, TCRdb's TRBD1 call cannot be checked. Germline V CDR1 and CDR2: MNHEY, SVGAGI. There are 15 residues in the CDR3.

The gene calls are TRBV27 and TRBJ2-5; TCRdb proposes TRBD2, but this gene call is untestable without DNA. The CDR3 runs to 15 residues. Per the germline V gene, CDR1 is MNHEY and CDR2 is SMNVEV (reference sequence). The chain's CDR3 is CASSSTTSGGETQYF.

The V gene is TRBV5-6, the J gene TRBJ2-7. CDR3 size: 15 residues. In germline, CDR1 is SGHDT, CDR2 YYEEEE. The CDR3 protein is CASNRRRGIVDEQYF.

CDR3 in amino acids: CAWSANRGLSGYTF. V gene TRBV30 combines with J gene TRBJ1-2. CDR3 length: 14 residues. Germline CDR1 and CDR2: GTSNPN and SVGIG (reference sequence).

The V and J genes are TRBV5-6 and TRBJ2-7; TCRdb outputs TRBD1, but without DNA this stays unchecked. Germline lookup yields CDR1 SGHDT and CDR2 YYEEEE. The CDR3 extends over 14 amino acids. This chain's CDR3 is CASSQGEITYEQYF.

V is TRBV28 and J is TRBJ2-2. CDR3 length equals 13 residues. Germline-derived CDR1 and CDR2 are MDHEN and SYDVKM. The CDR3 protein is CASSLLSTGELFF.

The chain uses TRBV11-2 and TRBJ2-3; there is no DNA to check the TCRdb D call of TRBD2. The CDR3 consists of 19 residues. Germline V gene lookup returns CDR1 SGHAT and CDR2 FQNNGV. CDR3 amino acids: CASSSRAGTSGAPTDTQYF.

The chain combines TRBV7-2 with TRBJ2-3; the D call of TRBD2 rests on TCRdb alone, since no DNA is present to check it. The CDR3 length is 13 residues. Germline CDR1 and CDR2: SGHTA and FQGNSA. The CDR3 spells CASSPVRADTQYF.

This sequence joins TRBV20-1 and TRBJ2-7; TCRdb returns TRBD2, unconfirmable since there is no DNA. The CDR3 sequence is 16 residues long. Germline-derived CDR1 and CDR2 are DFQATT and SNEGSKA (reference sequence). CDR3: CSATQIGQSRSYEQYF.

The chain couples TRBV4-3 to TRBJ1-1; TCRdb's assignment of TRBD1 cannot be checked, as there is no DNA. Germline CDR1 is LGHNA and CDR2 is YSLEER. This CDR3 is built from 16 residues. CDR3 region: CASSQGNSGGNTEAFF.

The J gene is TRBJ2-3, the V gene TRBV3-1; TCRdb lists TRBD2, though no DNA is available to test this call. The CDR3 contains 16 residues. CDR1 and CDR2 (germline): LGHDT, YNNKEL (reference sequence). CDR3: CASSRSLAGATDTQYF.

V usage is TRBV18 and J usage is TRBJ1-1. CDR1 is KGHSH and CDR2 is LQKENI in the germline V gene. The CDR3 loop spans 14 amino acids. The CDR3 spells CASSPKGVDTEAFF. Looking up the rest from reference TRBV18 and TRBJ1-1 gives the full variable domain: NAGVMQNPRHLVRRRGQEARLRCSPMKGHSHVYWYRQLPEEGLKFMVYLQKENIIDESGMPKERFSAEFPKEGPSILRIQQVVRGDSAAYFCASSPKGVDTEAFFGQGTRLTVV.

The V call is TRBV4-2, the J call TRBJ1-2. Germline V gene data show CDR1 as LGHNA and CDR2 as YNFKEQ. This CDR3 comprises 15 residues. The CDR3 protein is CASSRSGQLIYGYTF.

The chain couples TRBV19 to TRBJ2-3; the TCRdb call, TRBD1, lacks DNA for checking. CDR3 length: 15 residues. Germline CDR1 LNHDA, CDR2 SQIVND (reference sequence). The CDR3 spells CASSNGQGYTDTQYF.

CDR3 in amino acids: CASSFAGAGAYEQYF. The rearrangement links TRBV5-1 to TRBJ2-7; the TCRdb call, TRBD1, lacks DNA for checking. Germline V CDR1 and CDR2: SGHRS, YFSETQ. This CDR3 comprises 15 residues.

The chain combines TRBV6-2 or TRBV6-3 with TRBJ2-2. The CDR3 sequence is 15 residues long. CDR1 and CDR2 from the germline V gene are MNHEY and SVGEGT. Here the CDR3 reads CASSYPNRATGELFF.

V usage is TRBV28 and J usage is TRBJ2-7; lacking DNA, the TRBD1 call made by TCRdb goes unchecked. Germline V CDR1 and CDR2: MDHEN, SYDVKM. The CDR3 covers 15 residues. CDR3 sequence: CASTTSGTGLLEQYF.

The genes are TRBV4-3 and TRBJ1-1; the TCRdb D gene call, TRBD1, has no DNA to confirm it. The CDR3 loop spans 14 amino acids. Germline V gives CDR1 LGHNA, CDR2 YSLEER. CDR3 protein: CASSSSARGTEAFF.

The chain has TRBV12-3 or TRBV12-4 and TRBJ2-7; as DNA is missing, the TRBD1 call by TCRdb cannot be tested. The CDR3 has 14 residues. CDR3 protein: CASSLAGQAYEQYF.

The chain combines TRBV12-3 or TRBV12-4 with TRBJ2-1; TCRdb's assignment of TRBD2 cannot be checked, as there is no DNA. The CDR3 length is 15 residues. The CDR3 is CASRRASGGNNEQFF.

The chain recombines TRBV6-6 with TRBJ2-7; TCRdb's D gene call, TRBD1, goes unchecked for lack of DNA. Looked up from germline, CDR1 is MNHNY and CDR2 is SVGAGI (reference sequence). The CDR3 is 13 residues long. The chain's CDR3 is CASSSDNSYEQYF.

The V gene is TRBV5-1, the J gene TRBJ2-3; TCRdb proposes TRBD1, but this gene call is untestable without DNA. The CDR3 consists of 14 residues. Germline CDR1 SGHRS, CDR2 YFSETQ. The chain's CDR3 is CASSSWTDTDTQYF.